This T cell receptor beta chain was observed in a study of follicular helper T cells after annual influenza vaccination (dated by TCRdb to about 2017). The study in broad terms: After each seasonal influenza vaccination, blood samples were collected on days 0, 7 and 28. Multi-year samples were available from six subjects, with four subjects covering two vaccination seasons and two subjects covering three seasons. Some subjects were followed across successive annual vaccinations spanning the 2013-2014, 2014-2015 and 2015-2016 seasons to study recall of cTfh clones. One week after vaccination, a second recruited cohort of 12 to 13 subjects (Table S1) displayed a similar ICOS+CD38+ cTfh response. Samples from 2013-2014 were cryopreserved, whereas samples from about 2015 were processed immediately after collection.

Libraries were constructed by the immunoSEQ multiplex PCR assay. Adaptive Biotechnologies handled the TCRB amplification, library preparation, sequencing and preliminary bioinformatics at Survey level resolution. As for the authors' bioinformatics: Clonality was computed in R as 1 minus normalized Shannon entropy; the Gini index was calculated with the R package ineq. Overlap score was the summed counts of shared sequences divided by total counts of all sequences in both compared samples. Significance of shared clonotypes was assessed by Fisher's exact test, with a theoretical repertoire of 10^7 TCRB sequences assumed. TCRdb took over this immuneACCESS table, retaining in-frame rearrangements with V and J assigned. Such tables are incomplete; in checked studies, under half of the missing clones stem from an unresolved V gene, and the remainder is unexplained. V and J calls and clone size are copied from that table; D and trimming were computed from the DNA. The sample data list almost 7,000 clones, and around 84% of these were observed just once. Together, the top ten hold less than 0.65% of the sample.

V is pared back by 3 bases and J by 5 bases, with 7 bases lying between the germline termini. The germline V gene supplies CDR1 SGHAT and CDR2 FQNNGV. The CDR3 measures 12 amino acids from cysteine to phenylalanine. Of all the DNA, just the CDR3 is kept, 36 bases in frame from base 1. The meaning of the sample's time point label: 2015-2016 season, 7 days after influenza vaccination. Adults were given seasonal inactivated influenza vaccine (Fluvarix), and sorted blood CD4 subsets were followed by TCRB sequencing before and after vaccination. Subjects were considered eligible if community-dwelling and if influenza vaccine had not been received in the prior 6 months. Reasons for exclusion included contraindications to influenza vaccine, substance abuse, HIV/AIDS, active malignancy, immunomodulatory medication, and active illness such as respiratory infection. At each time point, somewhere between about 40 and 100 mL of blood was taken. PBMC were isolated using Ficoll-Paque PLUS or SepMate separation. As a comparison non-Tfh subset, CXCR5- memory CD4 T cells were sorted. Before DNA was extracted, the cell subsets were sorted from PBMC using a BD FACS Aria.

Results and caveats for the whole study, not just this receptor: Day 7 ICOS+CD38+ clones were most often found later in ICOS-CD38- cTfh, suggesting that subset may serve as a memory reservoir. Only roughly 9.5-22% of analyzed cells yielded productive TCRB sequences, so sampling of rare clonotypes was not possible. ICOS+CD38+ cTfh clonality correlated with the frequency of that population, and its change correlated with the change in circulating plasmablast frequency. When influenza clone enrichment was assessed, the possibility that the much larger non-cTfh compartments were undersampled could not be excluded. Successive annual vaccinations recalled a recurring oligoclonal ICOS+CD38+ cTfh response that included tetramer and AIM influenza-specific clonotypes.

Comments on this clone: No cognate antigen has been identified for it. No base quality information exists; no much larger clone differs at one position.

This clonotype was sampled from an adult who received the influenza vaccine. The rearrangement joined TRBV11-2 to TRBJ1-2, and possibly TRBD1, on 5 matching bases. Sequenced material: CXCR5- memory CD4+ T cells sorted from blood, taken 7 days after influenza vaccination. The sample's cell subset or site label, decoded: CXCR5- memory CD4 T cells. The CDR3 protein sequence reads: CASSLQGYGYTF. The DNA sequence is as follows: TGTGCCAGCAGCTTGCAGGGATATGGCTACACCTTC.